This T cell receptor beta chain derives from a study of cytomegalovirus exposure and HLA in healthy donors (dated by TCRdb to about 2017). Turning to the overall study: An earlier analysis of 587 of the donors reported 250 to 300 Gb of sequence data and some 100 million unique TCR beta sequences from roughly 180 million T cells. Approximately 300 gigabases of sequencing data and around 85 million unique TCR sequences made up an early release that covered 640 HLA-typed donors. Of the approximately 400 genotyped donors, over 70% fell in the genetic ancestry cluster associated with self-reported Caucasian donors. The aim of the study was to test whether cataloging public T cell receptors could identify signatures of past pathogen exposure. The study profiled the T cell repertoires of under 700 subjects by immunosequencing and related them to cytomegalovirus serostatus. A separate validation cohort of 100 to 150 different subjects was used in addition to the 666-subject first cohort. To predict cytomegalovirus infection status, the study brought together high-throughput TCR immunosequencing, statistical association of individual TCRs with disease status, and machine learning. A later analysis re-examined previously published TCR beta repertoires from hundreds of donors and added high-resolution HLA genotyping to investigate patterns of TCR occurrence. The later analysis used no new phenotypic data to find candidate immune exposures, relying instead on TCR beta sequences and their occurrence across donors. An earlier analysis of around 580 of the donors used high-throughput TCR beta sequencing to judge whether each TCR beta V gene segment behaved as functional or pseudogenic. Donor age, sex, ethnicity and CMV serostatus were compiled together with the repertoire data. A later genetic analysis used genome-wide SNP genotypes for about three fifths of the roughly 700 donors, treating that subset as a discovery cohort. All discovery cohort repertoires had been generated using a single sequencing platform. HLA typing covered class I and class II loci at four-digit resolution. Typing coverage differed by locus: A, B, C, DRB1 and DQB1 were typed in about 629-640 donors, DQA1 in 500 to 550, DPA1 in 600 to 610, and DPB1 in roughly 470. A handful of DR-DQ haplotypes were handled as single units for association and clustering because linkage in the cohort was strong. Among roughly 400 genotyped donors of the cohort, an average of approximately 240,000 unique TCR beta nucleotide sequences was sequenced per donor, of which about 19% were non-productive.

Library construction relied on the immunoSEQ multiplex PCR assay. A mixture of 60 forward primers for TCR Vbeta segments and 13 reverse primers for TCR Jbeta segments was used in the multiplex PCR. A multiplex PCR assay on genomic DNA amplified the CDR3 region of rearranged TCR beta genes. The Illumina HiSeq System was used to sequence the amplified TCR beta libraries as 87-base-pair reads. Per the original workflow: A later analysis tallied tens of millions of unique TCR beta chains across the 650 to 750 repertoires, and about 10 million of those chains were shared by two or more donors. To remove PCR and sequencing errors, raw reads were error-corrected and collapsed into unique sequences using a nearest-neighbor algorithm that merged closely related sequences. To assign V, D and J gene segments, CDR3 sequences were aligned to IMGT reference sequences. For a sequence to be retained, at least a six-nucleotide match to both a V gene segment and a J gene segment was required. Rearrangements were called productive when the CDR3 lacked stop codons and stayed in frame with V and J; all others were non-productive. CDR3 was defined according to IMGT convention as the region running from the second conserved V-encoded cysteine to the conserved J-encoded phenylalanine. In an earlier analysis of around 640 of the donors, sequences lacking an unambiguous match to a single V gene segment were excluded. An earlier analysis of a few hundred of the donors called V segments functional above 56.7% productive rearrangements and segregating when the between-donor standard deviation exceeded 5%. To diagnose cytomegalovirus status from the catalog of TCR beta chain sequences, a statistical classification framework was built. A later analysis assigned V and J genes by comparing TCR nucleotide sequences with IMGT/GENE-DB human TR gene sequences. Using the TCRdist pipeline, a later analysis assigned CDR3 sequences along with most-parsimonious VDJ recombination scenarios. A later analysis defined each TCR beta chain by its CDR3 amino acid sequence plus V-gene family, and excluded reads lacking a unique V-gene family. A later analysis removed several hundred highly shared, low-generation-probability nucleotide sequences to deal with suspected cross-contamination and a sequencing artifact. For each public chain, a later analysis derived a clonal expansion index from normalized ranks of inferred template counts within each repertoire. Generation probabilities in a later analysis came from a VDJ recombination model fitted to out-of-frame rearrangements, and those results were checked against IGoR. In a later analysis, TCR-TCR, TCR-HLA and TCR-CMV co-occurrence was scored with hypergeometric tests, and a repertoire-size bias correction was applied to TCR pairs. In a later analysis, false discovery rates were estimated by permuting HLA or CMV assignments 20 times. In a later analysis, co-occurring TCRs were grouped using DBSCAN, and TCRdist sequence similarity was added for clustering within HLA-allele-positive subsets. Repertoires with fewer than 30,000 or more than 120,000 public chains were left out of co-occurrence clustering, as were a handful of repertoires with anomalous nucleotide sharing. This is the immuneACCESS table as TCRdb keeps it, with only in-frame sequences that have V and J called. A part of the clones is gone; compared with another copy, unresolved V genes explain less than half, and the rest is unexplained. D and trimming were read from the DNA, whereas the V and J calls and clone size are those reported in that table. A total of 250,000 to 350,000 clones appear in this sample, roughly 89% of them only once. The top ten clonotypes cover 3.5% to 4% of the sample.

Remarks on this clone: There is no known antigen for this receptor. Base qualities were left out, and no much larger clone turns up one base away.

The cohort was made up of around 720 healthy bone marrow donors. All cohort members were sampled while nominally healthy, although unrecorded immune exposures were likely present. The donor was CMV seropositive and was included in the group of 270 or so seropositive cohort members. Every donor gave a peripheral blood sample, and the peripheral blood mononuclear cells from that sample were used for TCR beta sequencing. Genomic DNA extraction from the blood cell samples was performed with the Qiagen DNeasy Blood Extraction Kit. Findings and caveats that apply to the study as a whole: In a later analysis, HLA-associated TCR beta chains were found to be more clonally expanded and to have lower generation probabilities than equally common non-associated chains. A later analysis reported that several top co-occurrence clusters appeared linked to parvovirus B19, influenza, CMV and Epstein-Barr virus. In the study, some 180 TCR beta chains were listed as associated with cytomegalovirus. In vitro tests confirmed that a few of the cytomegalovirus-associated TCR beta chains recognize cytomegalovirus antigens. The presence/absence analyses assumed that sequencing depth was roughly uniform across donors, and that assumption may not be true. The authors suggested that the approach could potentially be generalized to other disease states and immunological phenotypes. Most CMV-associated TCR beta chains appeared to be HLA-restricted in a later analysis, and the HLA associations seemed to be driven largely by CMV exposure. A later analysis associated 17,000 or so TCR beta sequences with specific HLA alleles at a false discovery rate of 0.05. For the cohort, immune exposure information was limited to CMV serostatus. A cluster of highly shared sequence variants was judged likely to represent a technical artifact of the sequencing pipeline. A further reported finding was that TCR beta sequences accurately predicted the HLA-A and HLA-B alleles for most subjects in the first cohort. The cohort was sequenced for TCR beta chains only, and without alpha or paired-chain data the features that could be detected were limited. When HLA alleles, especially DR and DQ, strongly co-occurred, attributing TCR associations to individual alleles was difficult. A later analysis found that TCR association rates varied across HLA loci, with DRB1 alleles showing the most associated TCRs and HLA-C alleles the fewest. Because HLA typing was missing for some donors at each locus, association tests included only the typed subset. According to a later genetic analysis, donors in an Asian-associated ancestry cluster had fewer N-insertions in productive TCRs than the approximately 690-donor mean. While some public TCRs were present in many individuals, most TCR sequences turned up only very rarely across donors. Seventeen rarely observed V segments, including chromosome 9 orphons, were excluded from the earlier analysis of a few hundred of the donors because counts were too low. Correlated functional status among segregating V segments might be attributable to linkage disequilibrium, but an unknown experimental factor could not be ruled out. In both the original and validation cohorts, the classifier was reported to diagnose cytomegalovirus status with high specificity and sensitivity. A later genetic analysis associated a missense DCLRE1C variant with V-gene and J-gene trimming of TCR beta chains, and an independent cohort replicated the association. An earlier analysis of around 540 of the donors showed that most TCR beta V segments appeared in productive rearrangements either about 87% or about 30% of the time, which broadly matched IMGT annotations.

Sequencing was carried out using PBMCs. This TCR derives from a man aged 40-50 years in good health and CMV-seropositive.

The sequence in DNA is TGTGCCAGCAGCGCGGACCCGGGAGCCTACAATGAGCAGTTCTTC. Translated, it gives CASSADPGAYNEQFF. This sequence uses TRBV5-6 and TRBJ2-1, with a weak D call of TRBD2 (6 bases match). Reading the germline V gene gives CDR1 SGHDT and CDR2 YYEEEE. Trimming takes 4 bases from V and 2 bases from J, and the germline ends sit 13 bases apart. From cysteine to phenylalanine, the CDR3 is 15 amino acids long. The kept DNA is CDR3 alone, 45 bases in frame from the first base.